This paragraph reports one T cell receptor (beta chain). Its antigen is undetermined. These data originate in a study of CD8 T cells in Susac syndrome. Through CD27 and CD45RA staining, memory subsets were defined for TEMRA sorting. CD8+ and CD4+ T cells were negatively isolated; TEMRA cells were FACS-enriched. Germline V lookup: CDR1 LGHNA, CDR2 YSLEER. There are 17 residues in the CDR3. V lost 0 bases and J lost 8; bases outside the gene matches: 10. Study results and caveats: CD8+ clonal expansion in Susac was maximal in TEMRA cells and in active patients.

An input of roughly 0.45 to 1 ug of RNA was subjected to reverse transcription using random hexamers. A multiplex approach, immunoSEQ multiplex PCR, amplified TCR beta CDR3 across 54 Vbeta and 13 Jbeta. One entry per CDR3 protein results from TCRdb running MiXCR on the immunoSEQ multiplex PCR reads. Of about 1,500 distinct CDR3 sequences detected, 50% to 75% appear once; the ten largest clones hold approximately 15%. The chain couples TRBV4-3 to TRBJ1-2, with 12 bases aligning to TRBD1. What was sequenced was CD8+ TEMRA cells from PBMCs. Sample subset: FACS-sorted terminally differentiated effector memory CD8+ T cells re-expressing CD45RA (CD8+ TEMRA). This clonotype was obtained from a human donor with Susac syndrome. The CDR3 loop reads CASSQDVGTGGAGGYTF. The CDR3 bases are TGCGCCAGCAGCCAAGATGTTGGGACAGGGGGCGCAGGCGGCTACACCTTC.